Listed below are T cell receptor beta chains from one sample, sequenced in a study of T cell repertoires in ileal Crohn's disease. Generated by immunoSEQ multiplex PCR, the TCRdb table keeps only in-frame clones and is missing some. Among about 14,000 clones, 80% to 90% were seen once, and the ten largest hold 6.5%. Sequencing was done on a sample of ileal tissue. These receptors originate from an adult with Crohn's disease. Each CDR3 is given with its conserved first and last residue. Each record gives: D gene, J gene, clone size, V gene, CDR3 protein, CDR3 DNA. D genes are given only for firm matches. Only part of the rows carry a size: once, few, many, or a class if the clone is expanded.

D: TRBD1; J: TRBJ2-5; size: NA; V: TRBV11-3; CDR3: CASSLGTGGQETQYF; DNA: TGTGCCAGCAGCTTAGGTACAGGGGGACAAGAGACCCAGTACTTC
D: TRBD1; J: TRBJ2-3; size: few; V: TRBV7-3; CDR3: CASSSSTGAQYF; DNA: TGTGCCAGCAGCTCCTCGACAGGGGCACAGTATTTT
D: TRBD1; J: TRBJ2-1; size: NA; V: TRBV27; CDR3: CASSSITGTGFNEQFF; DNA: TGTGCCAGCAGTTCCATTACCGGGACAGGGTTCAATGAGCAGTTCTTC
D: TRBD2; J: TRBJ2-7; size: NA; V: TRBV2; CDR3: CASPHTWQRGALYEQYF; DNA: TGTGCCAGTCCCCATACGTGGCAGCGGGGGGCCCTCTACGAGCAGTACTTC
D: TRBD2; J: TRBJ2-1; size: NA; V: TRBV5-4; CDR3: CASSLNTGLAAYNEQFF; DNA: TGTGCCAGCAGCCTCAACACGGGACTAGCGGCCTACAATGAGCAGTTCTTC
D: NA; J: TRBJ2-3; size: NA; V: TRBV7-3; CDR3: CASSLGVGFVDTQYF; DNA: TGTGCCAGCAGCCTAGGGGTCGGATTTGTAGATACGCAGTATTTT
D: TRBD2; J: TRBJ2-2; size: NA; V: TRBV7-3; CDR3: CASSSWTSGAGELFF; DNA: TGTGCCAGCAGCTCCTGGACGAGCGGGGCCGGGGAGCTGTTTTTT
D: TRBD2; J: TRBJ2-1; size: NA; V: TRBV7-9; CDR3: CASTPMRGSSYNEQFF; DNA: TGTGCCAGCACCCCGATGCGGGGGAGCTCCTACAATGAGCAGTTCTTC
D: TRBD1; J: TRBJ1-2; size: NA; V: TRBV28; CDR3: CASTGGQQGAGGYTF; DNA: TGTGCCAGCACCGGCGGCCAACAGGGGGCGGGGGGCTACACCTTC
D: TRBD1; J: TRBJ1-1; size: NA; V: TRBV29-1; CDR3: CSSRTGITEAFF; DNA: TGCAGCTCCAGGACAGGGATAACTGAAGCTTTCTTT
D: NA; J: TRBJ2-5; size: NA; V: TRBV19; CDR3: CASSPGLLQETQYF; DNA: TGTGCCAGTAGTCCGGGACTCCTGCAAGAGACCCAGTACTTC
D: TRBD2; J: TRBJ2-2; size: few; V: TRBV5-4; CDR3: CASSSGTRDTGELFF; DNA: TGTGCCAGCAGCAGCGGGACTCGGGACACCGGGGAGCTGTTTTTT
D: TRBD1; J: TRBJ1-1; size: once; V: TRBV11-1; CDR3: CASSFRGQGVMNTEAFF; DNA: TGTGCCAGCAGCTTCCGGGGACAGGGCGTCATGAACACTGAAGCTTTCTTT
D: TRBD1; J: TRBJ1-4; size: NA; V: TRBV19; CDR3: CASTQTGGDEKLFF; DNA: TGTGCCAGTACCCAGACAGGGGGAGATGAAAAACTGTTTTTT
D: NA; J: TRBJ2-2; size: NA; V: TRBV4-3; CDR3: CASSQEPIGGNTGELFF; DNA: TGCGCCAGCAGCCAGGAACCAATAGGGGGGAACACCGGGGAGCTGTTTTTT
D: NA; J: TRBJ1-1; size: once; V: TRBV19; CDR3: CASSTTQGSPEAFF; DNA: TGTGCCAGTAGTACCACACAGGGATCCCCTGAAGCTTTCTTT
D: TRBD1; J: TRBJ1-4; size: NA; V: TRBV7-2; CDR3: CASSMWTGGNEKLFF; DNA: TGTGCCAGCAGCATGTGGACAGGGGGAAATGAAAAACTGTTTTTT
D: NA; J: TRBJ2-7; size: NA; V: TRBV4-3; CDR3: CASSQEARGHEQYF; DNA: TGCGCCAGCAGCCAAGAAGCCAGGGGTCACGAGCAGTACTTC
D: NA; J: TRBJ1-1; size: NA; V: TRBV6-1; CDR3: CASNVRESTEAFF; DNA: TGTGCCAGCAATGTCAGGGAAAGCACTGAAGCTTTCTTT
D: NA; J: TRBJ1-2; size: few; V: TRBV13; CDR3: CASSSAWTAANYGYTF; DNA: TGTGCCAGCAGCTCCGCTTGGACAGCAGCTAACTATGGCTACACCTTC
D: NA; J: TRBJ2-3; size: NA; V: TRBV7-3; CDR3: CASSLIQAGTDTQYF; DNA: TGTGCCAGCAGCTTAATCCAGGCCGGCACAGATACGCAGTATTTT
D: NA; J: TRBJ2-1; size: NA; V: TRBV30; CDR3: CAWIMRRGGEQFF; DNA: TGTGCCTGGATCATGAGGAGGGGAGGAGAGCAGTTCTTC